The sequence of this T cell receptor (beta chain) was determined in a study of T-cell memory formation after mild COVID-19. In its sample, this clonotype was seen many times. TCRdb analysed the 5' RACE reads with MiXCR anew, one entry per CDR3 protein. Of 530,000 or so distinct CDR3 sequences in the sample, 15% to 20% were seen once. The V gene's germline CDR1 is LGHNA and CDR2 YNFKEQ. The CDR3 is 16 residues long. V was shortened by 0 bases and J by 4 bases, with 15 bases between the two germline ends. The TCR was taken from an adult woman who had mild COVID-19 (a few samples of this study predate the infection). Cell type and time point are not known. Sequencing was performed on PBMCs or a T cell subset sorted from them (not recorded which). The genes are TRBV4-2 and TRBJ1-2; D possibly corresponds to TRBD1 (6 bases). The CDR3 loop is CASSQDLPGVIYGYTF. The CDR3 DNA is TGTGCCAGCAGCCAAGATCTTCCAGGGGTGATCTATGGCTACACCTTC.